This T cell receptor beta chain comes out of a study of CXCR3-negative and CXCR3-positive naive CD8 T cells. General observations from the study: CXCR3-negative naive cells had less hydrophobic TRB CDR3s than did CXCR3-positive naive cells. Naive cells, whether CXCR3-negative or CXCR3-positive, had similar TRBV-TRBJ usage, while memory cells differed. Memory CD8+ cells showed much lower diversity, while both naive subsets displayed comparably high diversity.

A CD45RO-CCR7+CD27+CD95- phenotype identified naive CD8+ T cells. To note about this clonotype: The antigen is undetermined.

TRB cDNA libraries were made by UMI-labeled 5' RACE. From its re-call of the 5' RACE reads, TCRdb lists each CDR3 protein once, without DNA. Found here are some 49,000 distinct CDR3 sequences; the top ten clones hold 2.5%. The germline V gene encodes CDR1 PRHDT and CDR2 FYEKMQ (reference sequence). This CDR3 is 16 amino acids long. The sample was naive CXCR3- CD8+ T cells from blood. Stated subset: CD45RO-CCR7+CD27+CD95- naive CD8+ T cells lacking CXCR3 (TNR3-). The source is a human donor in good health. Some clones in this sample may be carry-over from other donors' samples. The chain combines TRBV13 with TRBJ1-1. CDR3 residues: CASSQMQGGPFTEAFF.